This record concerns one T cell receptor beta chain sequence. This entry is derived from a study of blood T cell repertoires in COVID-19. In the study overall: COVID-19 samples from acute and convalescent phases originated in the United States, Italy and Spain. PBMCs, B-cell-depleted T cells, or T cells were the source of the cDNA or gDNA that made up the material.

This CDR3 contains 11 residues. Trimming took 6 bases from V and 0 from J, leaving 6 bases between them. CDR1 is SQVTM, CDR2 ANQGSEA, per germline. The authors' processing: Estimates of nucleated cell counts were drawn from the amplification of reference gene primers. Repertoires were generated with immunoSEQ multiplex PCR, while TCRdb's copy carries only in-frame clones and drops some. V and J calls and clone size are copied from that table; D and trimming were computed from the DNA. The repertoire includes 200,000 to 300,000 clones, roughly 86% of them detected once, and about 3% sits in the top ten.

J is TRBJ2-7 and V is TRBV29-1; TRBD2 is a possible D gene (5 bases). This receptor was identified in a woman younger than 45 who had recovered from COVID-19. The specimen sequenced was peripheral blood. The CDR3 spells CSVRVSYEQYF. The CDR3 bases are TGCAGCGTGCGGGTCTCCTACGAGCAGTACTTC.